Listed below are T cell receptor beta chains from one sample, sequenced in a study of blood T cell repertoires in COVID-19. Some clones are missing from TCRdb's copy, which holds only in-frame ones; the method was immunoSEQ multiplex PCR. The profile shows approximately 170,000 clones, around 82% of them singletons. Sequenced sample: peripheral blood. The receptors come from a human donor with acute or convalescent COVID-19. The donor label of this sample is uncertain. Both conserved end residues are trimmed from each CDR3. The order of the fields is V gene, J gene, CDR3 protein.

TRBV12-3/TRBV12-4,TRBJ2-7,ASKGQESYEQY
TRBV18,TRBJ2-3,ASSPPRGPTGTQY
TRBV7-2,TRBJ2-4,ASSIGLAGALRDIQY
TRBV18,TRBJ1-2,ASSPTGGRYGYT
TRBV18,TRBJ2-5,ASSPPGLRTETQY
TRBV19,TRBJ2-5,ASSINRGETQY
TRBV7-9,TRBJ1-1,ASSFDQGMNTEAF
TRBV6-5,TRBJ2-2,ASSASGNTGELF
TRBV7-9,TRBJ1-4,ASSPLWGVTNEKLF
TRBV6-4,TRBJ1-2,ASSAQSGGYT
TRBV12-5,TRBJ2-7,ASGSPGQGPLEQY
TRBV5-6,TRBJ1-5,ASSFTGGGPQH
TRBV28,TRBJ1-5,ASRGPPGNQPQH
TRBV28,TRBJ1-2,ASSLGTRDYGYT
TRBV14,TRBJ1-3,ASSFRQGVSGNTIY
TRBV15,TRBJ1-5,ATSRDDSSNQPQH
TRBV5-4,TRBJ1-1,ASSLESGQGFEAF
TRBV28,TRBJ2-3,ASKGGGTDTQY
TRBV27,TRBJ1-2,ASSSGQGLGYT
TRBV4-2,TRBJ2-1,ASSQEAGATYDEQF
TRBV13,TRBJ2-1,ASSSRQGGQF
TRBV6-5,TRBJ2-2,ASKGTANTGELF
TRBV20-1,TRBJ2-1,SAPSRVEQF
TRBV7-9,TRBJ2-4,ASSSPSTTPGAKNIQY
TRBV11-1,TRBJ1-1,ASSLVAAATTEAF
TRBV18,TRBJ2-3,ASSPIKGIRGQDTQY
TRBV6-6,TRBJ2-3,ASSYSTNPRGNTQY
TRBV5-1,TRBJ1-1,ASSLGGGETEAF
TRBV9,TRBJ2-7,ASSGGGPEQY
TRBV2,TRBJ2-3,ASSEAANTDTQY
TRBV3-1/TRBV3-2,TRBJ1-2,ASSQDGTGYGYT
TRBV19,TRBJ2-7,ASRPTSGSSYEQY
TRBV30,TRBJ1-4,AWSLGTETGGKLF
TRBV30,TRBJ2-6,AWSALSGANVLT
TRBV2,TRBJ2-3,ASSETSPGTQY
TRBV19,TRBJ2-1,ASSPERSGPNEQF
TRBV29-1,TRBJ1-3,SVDPGNSGNTIY
TRBV5-1,TRBJ2-3,ASRNSGGSTDTQY
TRBV11-2,TRBJ2-2,ASSLRGVTGELF
TRBV28,TRBJ2-5,ASRSVAVQETQY
TRBV7-2,TRBJ1-4,ASSSRQGGEKLF
TRBV30,TRBJ2-5,ACRLAGRETQY
TRBV3-1/TRBV3-2,TRBJ1-6,ASSQLGSPLH
TRBV5-1,TRBJ2-3,ASSLVLVTDTQY
TRBV21-1,TRBJ2-7,ASSVQGVGYEQY
TRBV4-1,TRBJ1-6,ASSPLTGRSYNSPLH
TRBV7-3,TRBJ2-3,ASSPTLSTDTQY
TRBV11-2,TRBJ2-1,ASSLGPGGHNEQF
TRBV10-2,TRBJ2-1,ASSEFSGGAGNEQF
TRBV11-2,TRBJ1-5,ASSLDRGQPQH
TRBV2,TRBJ1-3,ASRGGGASSGNTIY
TRBV5-1,TRBJ1-1,ASSLATGLNTEAF
TRBV19,TRBJ2-7,ASSAGGYEQY
TRBV19,TRBJ1-5,ASSAGTGGGQPQH
TRBV29-1,TRBJ2-5,SVDGGKETQY
TRBV10-2,TRBJ2-3,ASRGLNTDTQY
TRBV7-6,TRBJ2-5,ASSLASGRVQETQY
TRBV6-5,TRBJ1-2,ASSPGQGLGYT
TRBV9,TRBJ2-2,ASRPGVNTGELF